These 30 T cell receptor beta chains were sequenced from one sample in a study of blood T cell repertoires in COVID-19. Data came from immunoSEQ multiplex PCR; TCRdb stores just in-frame clones and leaves some out. The repertoire holds about 180,000 clones, with around 87% as singletons. Sequencing was performed on peripheral blood. The source of these receptors is a man in his forties or fifties with active or convalescent COVID-19.

Only a few counts were recorded for this clone. The chain carries TRBV9 and TRBJ1-3; the match to TRBD1 covers 9 bases. Per germline, CDR1 SGDLS and CDR2 YYNGEE. The CDR3 has 15 residues. J was trimmed by 4 bases and V by 2 bases; bases with no gene match: 4. The CDR3 region has the DNA TGTGCCAGCAGCGTGGGACAGGGTGGAGGAAACACCATATATTTT. Amino acid sequence: CASSVGQGGGNTIYF.

The chain links TRBV6-5 to TRBJ1-1; D is ambiguous. Germline V gene sequence: CDR1 MNHEY, CDR2 SVGAGI. The CDR3 loop spans 13 amino acids. V lost 2 bases to trimming and J lost 1 base, with 5 bases between them. In DNA, the CDR3 is TGTGCCAGCAGTTACAGACAGAACACTGAAGCTTTCTTT. Translated: CASSYRQNTEAFF.

The rearrangement links TRBV6-2 or TRBV6-3 to TRBJ1-2; possibly TRBD1 for D (6 bases). V lost 5 bases, J lost 0 bases, and 13 bases lay in between. The CDR3 runs 15 residues. Germline V gene sequence: CDR1 MNHEY, CDR2 SVGEGT. CDR3 nucleotides: TGTGCCAGCAGTACCCCTCGGACAGCTAACTATGGCTACACCTTC. As protein: CASSTPRTANYGYTF.

The V gene is TRBV4-1, the J gene TRBJ2-7; 7 bases are shared with TRBD1. J lost 3 bases, V lost 0 bases, and 17 bases had no gene match. CDR1 is MGHRA, CDR2 YSYEKL, per germline. The CDR3 has 19 residues. The CDR3, as DNA: TGCGCCAGCAGCCAAGATCAGGGTCAGGGGGTTTTCGGTTTCTACGAGCAGTACTTC. The encoded protein is CASSQDQGQGVFGFYEQYF.

V usage is TRBV21-1 and J usage is TRBJ2-1; the table calls TRBD2, which could not be checked here. TRBV21-1 is a recognized pseudogene. The CDR3 is made up of 16 amino acids. For the CDR3, the DNA is TGTGCCAGCAGCAAAGGGGCTAGCGGGGGGGCCAATGAGCAGTTCTTC. Amino acid sequence: CASSKGASGGANEQFF.

The rearrangement links TRBV9 to TRBJ2-7; 7 bases line up with TRBD1. Per the germline V gene, CDR1 is SGDLS and CDR2 is YYNGEE. The CDR3 is 13 residues long. The ends lost 7 bases at V and 0 bases at J; junction bases unmatched: 4. CDR3 DNA: TGTGCCAGCGGACAGGCCAACTCCTACGAGCAGTACTTC. It translates to CASGQANSYEQYF.

The V call is TRBV7-8, the J call TRBJ2-1; 8 positions agree with TRBD2. This CDR3 is 15 amino acids long. Trimming took 2 bases from V and 5 from J; bases not matched to a gene: 5. Germline V gene data show CDR1 as SGHVS and CDR2 as FQNEAQ. Written as DNA, the CDR3 is TGTGCCAGCAGCTTATCCGCGGGGGGTAACAATGAGCAGTTCTTC. Its protein is CASSLSAGGNNEQFF.

The V gene is TRBV6-5, the J gene TRBJ1-5; unclear D gene. V lost 6 bases to trimming and J lost 1 base, with 10 bases between them. This CDR3 has 14 residues. Germline V gene data show CDR1 as MNHEY and CDR2 as SVGAGI. In nucleotides, the CDR3 is TGTGCCAGCAGCCCCAGTAAAAGCAATCAGCCCCAGCATTTT. It encodes CASSPSKSNQPQHF.

This clone was seen a single time. At one boundary the junction diverges from the germline segment, which might be a read error. The rearrangement joins TRBV7-7 to TRBJ1-5; D uncertain. Germline CDR1 reads SSHAT; CDR2 reads FNYEAQ (reference sequence). The CDR3 runs to 13 residues. The CDR3 DNA is TGTGCTAGCAGCTTAACGGCGGGCCAGCCCCAGCATTTT. Amino acids: CASSLTAGQPQHF.

The rearrangement joins TRBV28 to TRBJ2-7, with 8 nucleotides matching TRBD1. Germline V CDR1 and CDR2: MDHEN, SYDVKM. Trimming at V came to 10 bases and at J to 0 bases, leaving 2 bases not matched to a gene. The CDR3 consists of 12 residues. The CDR3 DNA reads as TGTGCCACCAGGGGGCCCTCCTACGAGCAGTACTTC. Its translation is CATRGPSYEQYF.

V and J are TRBV6-5 and TRBJ1-6, with TRBD1 matching 7 bases. Germline V CDR1 and CDR2: MNHEY, SVGAGI. The CDR3 consists of 14 residues. The junction had 13 bases not matched to a gene; V was cut back by 9 bases and J by 11 bases. The CDR3 protein is CASGPGQFVAPLHF. CDR3 nucleotides: TGTGCCAGTGGTCCGGGACAGTTTGTAGCACCCCTCCACTTT.

The chain combines TRBV28 with TRBJ2-2, with D possibly matching TRBD1 (6 bases). From germline, CDR1 is MDHEN and CDR2 SYDVKM. V dropped 7 bases and J dropped 5 bases, with 17 bases sitting between them. The CDR3 has 15 amino acids. For the CDR3, the DNA is TGTGCCAGCAACATGGCAGGGGTAGGAACCGGGGAGCTGTTTTTT. Protein: CASNMAGVGTGELFF.

The gene calls are TRBV3-1 (or the pseudogene TRBV3-2) and TRBJ2-6, with 9 bases fitting TRBD1. J gave up 0 bases and V 4 bases, and 4 bases lay outside the gene matches. The CDR3 length is 17 residues. Germline V gene sequence: CDR1 LGHDT, CDR2 YNNKEL (reference sequence). CDR3 sequence reads: CASSLTGGSSGANVLTF. Here the CDR3 DNA reads TGTGCCAGCAGCCTAACAGGGGGCAGCTCTGGGGCCAACGTCCTGACTTTC.

Of note for this clone: This same CDR3 is encoded by further DNA sequences in the sample. J is TRBJ2-7 and V is TRBV6-5; TRBD1 matches at 9 bases. Germline V gene data show CDR1 as MNHEY and CDR2 as SVGAGI. The CDR3 extends over 14 amino acids. The ends lost 5 bases at V and 4 bases at J; junction bases unmatched: 6. The CDR3 DNA is TGTGCCAGCAGTACCCGGGACAGGGCTTACGAGCAGTACTTC. Amino acids: CASSTRDRAYEQYF.

This chain joins TRBV6-5 and TRBJ1-2; 8 bases fit TRBD1. This CDR3 spans 15 amino acids. The V gene's germline CDR1 is MNHEY and CDR2 SVGAGI. V trimming: 5 bases; J trimming: 3 bases; junction bases outside the gene matches: 8. The CDR3 DNA reads TGTGCCAGCAGTATGGACAGGGCTGAGGACTATGGCTACACCTTC. Its translation is CASSMDRAEDYGYTF.

The chain links TRBV30 to TRBJ1-2, with a possible D match to TRBD1 (5 bases). CDR1 and CDR2 from the germline V gene are GTSNPN and SVGIG (reference sequence). This CDR3 has 14 residues. Trimming cost V 2 bases and J 0 bases, with 10 bases left between them. CDR3 nucleotides: TGTGCCTGGAGTACGACAGCCGCTAACTATGGCTACACCTTC. Translated, it gives CAWSTTAANYGYTF.

The chain couples TRBV28 to TRBJ1-4; D is ambiguous. Trimming removed 3 bases from V and 5 bases from J, with 7 bases in between. This CDR3 contains 13 residues. CDR1 and CDR2 from the germline V gene are MDHEN and SYDVKM. CDR3 sequence (DNA): TGTGCCAGCAGTTTCCGCAGAAATGAAAAACTGTTTTTT. Translation: CASSFRRNEKLFF.

The chain recombines TRBV7-2 with TRBJ2-3; 12 nucleotides align to TRBD2. The CDR3 spans 16 residues. CDR1 SGHTA and CDR2 FQGNSA come from the germline V gene. Trimming took 2 bases from V and 4 from J; bases not matched to a gene: 4. CDR3 protein: CASSLMPSGGADTQYF. The CDR3 DNA follows: TGTGCCAGCAGCTTAATGCCTAGCGGGGGGGCAGATACGCAGTATTTT.

In this sample, this clone turned up once. V is TRBV9 and J is TRBJ1-1, with 9 positions matching TRBD1. Losses at the gene ends were 4 bases for V and 1 base for J; bases not matched to a gene: 5. Germline V gene data show CDR1 as SGDLS and CDR2 as YYNGEE. The CDR3 loop spans 15 amino acids. Here the CDR3 reads CASSRQGQGNTEAFF. In nucleotides, the CDR3 is TGTGCCAGCAGCAGACAGGGACAGGGGAACACTGAAGCTTTCTTT.

In this sample, this clone turned up once. The V gene is TRBV4-2, the J gene TRBJ1-1; D remains ambiguous. The V and J ends lost 0 bases and 0 bases respectively, with 14 bases between them. The CDR3 length is 17 residues. Germline assignment: CDR1 LGHNA and CDR2 YNFKEQ. CDR3 amino acids: CASSQDNRAGMNTEAFF. The CDR3 region has the DNA TGTGCCAGCAGCCAAGATAATCGGGCGGGGATGAACACTGAAGCTTTCTTT.

V usage is TRBV5-1 and J usage is TRBJ2-1, with TRBD1 identical over 7 bases. V was pared by 3 bases and J by 7 bases, with 10 bases of the junction left unmatched. The CDR3 has 15 amino acids. Germline values: CDR1 SGHRS, CDR2 YFSETQ. In DNA, the CDR3 is TGCGCCAGCAGCTCGGATCGGACAGGCTGGAATGAGCAGTTCTTC. As protein: CASSSDRTGWNEQFF.

The chain recombines TRBV3-1 (or the pseudogene TRBV3-2) with TRBJ1-2; 7 nucleotides match TRBD1. J was trimmed by 8 bases and V by 0 bases; bases with no gene match: 12. Germline V gene sequence: CDR1 LGHDT, CDR2 YNNKEL (reference sequence). The length of the CDR3 is 16 residues. CDR3 sequence (DNA): TGTGCCAGCAGCCAAGAGACCTTCGGACAGGCCCGAGGCTACACCTTC. The encoded protein is CASSQETFGQARGYTF.

This sequence joins TRBV27 and TRBJ1-1; D possibly corresponds to TRBD1 (5 bases). The CDR3 extends over 14 amino acids. The V gene's germline CDR1 is MNHEY and CDR2 SMNVEV (reference sequence). V lost 5 bases, J lost 0 bases, and 10 bases lay in between. In DNA, the CDR3 is TGTGCCAGCAGTGTACAGGTCATGAACACTGAAGCTTTCTTT. Translated: CASSVQVMNTEAFF.

CDR3 loop: CATRSGGPGNEQFF. The CDR3 nucleotides read TGTGCCACCAGGAGCGGGGGTCCCGGGAATGAGCAGTTCTTC. The chain employs TRBV24-1 and TRBJ2-1; 8 bases fit TRBD2. CDR1 and CDR2 (germline): KGHDR, SFDVKD. This CDR3 spans 14 amino acids. V was pared by 7 bases and J by 7 bases, with 8 bases of the junction left unmatched.

The gene calls are TRBV5-5 and TRBJ2-7, with a possible D match to TRBD1 (5 bases). Germline values: CDR1 SGHKS, CDR2 YYEKEE (reference sequence). Between the trimmed V and J ends, which lost 4 bases and 0 bases, there was a span of 14 bases. There are 15 residues in the CDR3. CDR3: CASSLAGQTSYEQYF. CDR3 coding DNA: TGTGCCAGCAGCCTGGCCGGACAAACCTCCTACGAGCAGTACTTC.

The chain recombines TRBV15 with TRBJ2-7; tentative D call: TRBD1 (6 bases). The V gene lost 0 bases and the J gene lost 7 bases, with 10 bases spanning the gap. This CDR3 region has 13 residues. CDR1 is LNHNV, CDR2 YYDKDF, per germline (reference sequence). CDR3 bases: TGTGCCACCAGCAGAGAGGGGGCGCTTGAGCAGTACTTC. It specifies CATSREGALEQYF.

This sequence joins TRBV7-8 and TRBJ1-1; D is perhaps TRBD1 (5 bases). In germline, CDR1 is SGHVS, CDR2 FQNEAQ. The CDR3 spans 13 residues. V was shortened by 3 bases and J by 4 bases, with 9 bases between the two germline ends. CDR3 sequence (DNA): TGTGCCAGCAGCTTCGCCGGGGGCACTGAAGCTTTCTTT. Its protein is CASSFAGGTEAFF.

The chain recombines TRBV6-5 with TRBJ2-3; TRBD2 matches at 11 bases. CDR1 and CDR2 (germline): MNHEY, SVGAGI. This CDR3 region has 15 residues. Trimming cost V 4 bases and J 1 base; bases outside gene matches: 1. In DNA form, the CDR3 reads TGTGCCAGCAGTTTGGGACTAGCGGGCACAGATACGCAGTATTTT. It yields the protein CASSLGLAGTDTQYF.

This clone was detected a few times. The chain couples TRBV29-1 to TRBJ1-6, with TRBD1 matching 9 bases. CDR3 length: 14 residues. V was clipped by 8 bases and J by 4 bases; unmatched bases: 6. Per the germline V gene, CDR1 is SQVTM and CDR2 is ANQGSEA. Here the CDR3 reads CSTRTGDYNSPLHF. The CDR3 DNA sequence: TGCAGCACCCGGACAGGGGATTATAATTCACCCCTCCACTTT.

The chain is built from TRBV11-1 and TRBJ2-7; 9 nucleotides agree with TRBD2. This CDR3 has 15 residues. V was pared by 2 bases and J by 1 base, with 3 bases of the junction left unmatched. Germline loops: CDR1 SGHAT, CDR2 FQDESV (reference sequence). CDR3 in DNA: TGTGCCAGCAGCTTACTGAGCGGGGGGTCCTACGAGCAGTACTTC. Translated: CASSLLSGGSYEQYF.